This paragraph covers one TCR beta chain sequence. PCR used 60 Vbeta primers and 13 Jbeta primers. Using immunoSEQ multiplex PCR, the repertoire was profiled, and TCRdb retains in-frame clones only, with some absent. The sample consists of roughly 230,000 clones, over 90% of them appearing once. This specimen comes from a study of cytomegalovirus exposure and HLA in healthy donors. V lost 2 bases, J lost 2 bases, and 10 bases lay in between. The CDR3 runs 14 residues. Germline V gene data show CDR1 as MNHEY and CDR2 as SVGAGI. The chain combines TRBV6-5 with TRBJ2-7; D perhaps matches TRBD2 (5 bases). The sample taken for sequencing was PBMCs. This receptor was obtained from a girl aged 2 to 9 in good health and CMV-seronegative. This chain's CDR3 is CASSYRGLAYEQYF. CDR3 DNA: TGTGCCAGCAGTTACCGCGGGTTGGCCTACGAGCAGTACTTC.